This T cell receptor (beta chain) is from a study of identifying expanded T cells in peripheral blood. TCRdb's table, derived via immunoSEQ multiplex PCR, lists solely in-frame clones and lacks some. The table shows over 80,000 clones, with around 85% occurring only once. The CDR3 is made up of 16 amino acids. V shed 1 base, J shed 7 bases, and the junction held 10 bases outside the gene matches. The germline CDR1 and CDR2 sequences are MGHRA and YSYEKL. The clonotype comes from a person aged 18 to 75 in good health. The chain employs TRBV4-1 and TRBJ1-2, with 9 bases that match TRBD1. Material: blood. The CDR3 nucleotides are TGCGCCAGCAGCCAAGTTGAGGGACAGGGCCTCCTTGGCTACACCTTC. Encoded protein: CASSQVEGQGLLGYTF.